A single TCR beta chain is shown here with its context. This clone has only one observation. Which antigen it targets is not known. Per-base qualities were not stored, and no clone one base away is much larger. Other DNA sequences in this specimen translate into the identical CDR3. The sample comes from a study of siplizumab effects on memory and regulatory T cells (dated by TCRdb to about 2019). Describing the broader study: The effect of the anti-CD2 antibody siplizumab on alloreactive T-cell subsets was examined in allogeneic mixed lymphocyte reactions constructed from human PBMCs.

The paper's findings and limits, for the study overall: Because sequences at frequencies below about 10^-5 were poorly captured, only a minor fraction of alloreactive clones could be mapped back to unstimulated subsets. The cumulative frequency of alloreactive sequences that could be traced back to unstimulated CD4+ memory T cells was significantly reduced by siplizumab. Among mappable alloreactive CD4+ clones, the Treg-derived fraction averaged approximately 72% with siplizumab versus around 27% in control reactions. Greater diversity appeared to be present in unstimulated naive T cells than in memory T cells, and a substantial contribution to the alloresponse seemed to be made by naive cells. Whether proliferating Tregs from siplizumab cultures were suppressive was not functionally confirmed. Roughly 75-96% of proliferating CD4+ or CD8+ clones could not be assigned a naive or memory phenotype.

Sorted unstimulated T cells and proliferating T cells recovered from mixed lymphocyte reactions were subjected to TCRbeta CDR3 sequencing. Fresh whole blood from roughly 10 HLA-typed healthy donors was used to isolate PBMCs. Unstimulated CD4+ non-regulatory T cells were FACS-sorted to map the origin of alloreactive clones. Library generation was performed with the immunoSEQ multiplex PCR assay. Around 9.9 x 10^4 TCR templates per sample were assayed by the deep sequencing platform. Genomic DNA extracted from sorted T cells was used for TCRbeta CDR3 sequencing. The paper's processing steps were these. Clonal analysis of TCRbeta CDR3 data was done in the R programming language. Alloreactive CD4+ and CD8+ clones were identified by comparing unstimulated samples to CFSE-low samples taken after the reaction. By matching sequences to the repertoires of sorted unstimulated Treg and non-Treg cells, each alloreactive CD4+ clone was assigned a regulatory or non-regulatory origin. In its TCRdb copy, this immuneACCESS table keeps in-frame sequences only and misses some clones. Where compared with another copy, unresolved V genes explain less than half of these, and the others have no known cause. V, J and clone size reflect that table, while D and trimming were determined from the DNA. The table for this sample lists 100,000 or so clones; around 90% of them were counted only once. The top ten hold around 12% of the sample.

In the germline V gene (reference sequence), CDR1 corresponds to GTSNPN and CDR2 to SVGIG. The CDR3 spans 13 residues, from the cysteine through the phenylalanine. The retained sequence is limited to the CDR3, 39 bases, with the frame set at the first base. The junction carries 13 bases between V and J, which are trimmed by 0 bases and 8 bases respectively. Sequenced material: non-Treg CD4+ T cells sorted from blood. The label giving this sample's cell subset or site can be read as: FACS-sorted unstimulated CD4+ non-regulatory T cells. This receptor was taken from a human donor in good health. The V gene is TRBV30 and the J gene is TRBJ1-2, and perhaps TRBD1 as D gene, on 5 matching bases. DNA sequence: TGTGCCTGGAGTGTACGGGGCGGGGGGGGCTACACCTTC. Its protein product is CAWSVRGGGGYTF.